A single TCR beta chain is shown here with its context. This sample is part of a study of T cell responses to AZD1222 COVID-19 vaccine. Only in-frame clones appear in the TCRdb table, and some are missing; sequencing was by immunoSEQ multiplex PCR. Here the sample spans over 65,000 clones, about 90% being singletons. Sequencing used peripheral blood, obtained on day 0 of AZD1222 vaccination. The TCR sequence derives from an adult in good health.

The CDR3 loop reads CASSLAISGNTIYF. CDR3 nucleotides: TGTGCCAGCAGCTTGGCAATCTCTGGAAACACCATATATTTT. The V gene is TRBV5-6, the J gene TRBJ1-3; D is undetermined. The CDR3 contains 14 residues. With 0 bases removed from V and 0 bases from J, the gap between germline ends came to 4 bases. In germline, CDR1 is SGHDT, CDR2 YYEEEE.